The entry below describes one T cell receptor (beta chain). The antigen is unknown. Mismatch with germline at one junction end may stem from a read error. Germline CDR1 is SGHRS and CDR2 is YFSETQ. The CDR3 totals 12 residues. Primers for the PCR totalled 60 Vbeta and 13 Jbeta. Measured with immunoSEQ multiplex PCR; TCRdb has only the in-frame clones, and not every one. The sample lists under 120,000 clones, roughly 70% occurring once. This specimen comes from a study of cytomegalovirus exposure and HLA in healthy donors. The study, taken as a whole, reports: Productive rates of about 87% or about 30% were seen for most TCR beta V segments in an earlier analysis. Apparent HLA restriction characterized most CMV-associated TCR beta chains in a later analysis.

The chain has TRBV5-1 and TRBJ1-2; TRBD1 might be the D (5 bases). Sequenced: PBMCs. This receptor was obtained from a man aged 40-50 years in good health and CMV-seropositive. DNA for the CDR3: TGCGCCAGAGTGGGAACCCACAGGTCACGGGCCTTC. Its protein is CARVGTHRSRAF. Using reference TRBV5-1 and TRBJ1-2 for the parts outside the CDR3, the full variable domain is KAGVTQTPRYLIKTRGQQVTLSCSPISGHRSVSWYQQTPGQGLQFLFEYFSETQRNKGNFPGRFSGRQFSNSRSEMNVSTLELGDSALYLCARVGTHRSRAFGSGTRLTVV.